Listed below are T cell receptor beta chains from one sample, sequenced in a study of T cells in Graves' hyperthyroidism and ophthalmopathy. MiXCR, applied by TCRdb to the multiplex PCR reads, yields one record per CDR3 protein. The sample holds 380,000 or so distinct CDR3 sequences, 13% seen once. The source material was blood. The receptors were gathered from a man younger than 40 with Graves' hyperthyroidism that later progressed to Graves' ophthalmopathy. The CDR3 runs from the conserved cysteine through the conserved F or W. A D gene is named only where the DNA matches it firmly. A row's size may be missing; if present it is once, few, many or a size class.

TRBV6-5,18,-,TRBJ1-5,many,CASSYGGRPPWRNQPQHF,TGTGCCAGCAGTTACGGGGGGCGGCCCCCATGGCGCAATCAGCCCCAGCATTTT
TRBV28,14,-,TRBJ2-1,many,CASSRLQSYNEQFF,TGTGCCAGCAGTCGACTACAGTCCTACAATGAGCAGTTCTTC
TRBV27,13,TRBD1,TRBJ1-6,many,CASTTGYPSPLHF,TGTGCCAGCACGACAGGGTACCCTTCACCCCTCCACTTT
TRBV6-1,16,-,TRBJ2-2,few,CASTPQGTGGAGELFF,TGTGCCAGCACTCCACAGGGGACCGGGGGAGCCGGGGAGCTGTTTTTT
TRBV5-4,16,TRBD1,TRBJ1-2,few,CASSSKGGRGLYGYTF,TGTGCCAGCAGCTCCAAGGGCGGCAGGGGGCTCTATGGCTACACCTTC
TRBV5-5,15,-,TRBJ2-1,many,CASSSRDGPWNEQFF,TGTGCCAGCAGTTCCAGGGATGGCCCTTGGAATGAGCAGTTCTTC
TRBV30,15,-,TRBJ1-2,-,CAWSVFGGAGYGYTF,TGTGCCTGGAGTGTATTCGGGGGCGCGGGCTATGGCTACACCTTC
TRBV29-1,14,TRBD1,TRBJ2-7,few,CSVVNRDRGYEQYF,TGCAGCGTCGTTAACCGGGACAGGGGGTACGAGCAGTACTTC
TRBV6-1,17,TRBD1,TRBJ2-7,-,CASSEPTTGGYSYEQYF,TGTGCCAGCAGTGAACCCACGACAGGGGGATACTCCTACGAGCAGTACTTC
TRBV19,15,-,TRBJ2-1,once,CASTPDLARYNEQFF,TGTGCCAGTACCCCGGACTTAGCCCGATACAATGAGCAGTTCTTC
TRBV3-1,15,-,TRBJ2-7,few,CASSVSTWQGYEQYF,TGTGCCAGCAGCGTCTCGACGTGGCAGGGCTACGAGCAGTACTTC
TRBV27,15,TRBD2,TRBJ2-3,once,CASWVLGGGGDTQYF,TGTGCCAGCTGGGTGCTGGGGGGGGGGGGGGATACGCAGTATTTT
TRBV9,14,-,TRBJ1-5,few,CASSVTGINQPQHF,TGTGCCAGCAGCGTGACAGGAATCAATCAGCCCCAGCATTTT
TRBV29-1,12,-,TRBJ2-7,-,CSVVAPTYEQYF,TGCAGCGTTGTGGCACCTACCTACGAGCAGTACTTC
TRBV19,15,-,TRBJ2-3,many,CASSIQGRDTDTQYF,TGTGCCAGTAGTATTCAGGGGCGCGACACAGATACGCAGTATTTT
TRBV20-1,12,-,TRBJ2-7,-,CSARQTPYEQYF,TGCAGTGCTAGACAGACCCCCTACGAGCAGTACTTC
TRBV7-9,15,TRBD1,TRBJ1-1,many,CASSPRTGPNTEAFF,TGTGCCAGCAGTCCTCGGACAGGGCCGAACACTGAAGCTTTCTTT
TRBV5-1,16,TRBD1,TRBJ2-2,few,CASSLAPGQGIGELFF,TGCGCCAGCAGCTTGGCTCCGGGACAGGGGATCGGGGAGCTGTTTTTT
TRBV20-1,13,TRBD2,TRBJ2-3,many,CSARRLAGDTQYF,TGCAGTGCTAGAAGGCTAGCGGGAGATACGCAGTATTTT
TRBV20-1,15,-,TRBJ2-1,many,CSARQRGGPYNEQFF,TGCAGTGCTAGACAGAGAGGGGGGCCCTACAATGAGCAGTTCTTC